This T cell receptor beta chain was identified during a study of patients and donors after allogeneic stem cell transplantation. MiXCR, run by TCRdb on the RT-PCR reads, gives a single entry per CDR3 protein. Of about 16,000 distinct CDR3 sequences in the sample, 27% were seen once. Germline V lookup: CDR1 SGHVS, CDR2 FQNEAQ. CDR3 length: 13 residues. On this clonotype itself: One end of the junction fails to match germline, which may point to a read error.

V usage is TRBV7-8 and J usage is TRBJ2-1; D gene uncertain. The TCR originated in a human donor who was either an allogeneic HSCT recipient or a stem cell or donor lymphocyte infusion donor (not recorded which). It is not recorded whose cells these are; they may come from a transplant donor. Sequenced input: blood, either unsorted or a sorted T cell fraction (not recorded which). The CDR3 spells CASLVSSHNEQFF. The CDR3 nucleotides are TGTGCCAGCTTAGTTTCCTCCCACAATGAGCAGTTCTTC.